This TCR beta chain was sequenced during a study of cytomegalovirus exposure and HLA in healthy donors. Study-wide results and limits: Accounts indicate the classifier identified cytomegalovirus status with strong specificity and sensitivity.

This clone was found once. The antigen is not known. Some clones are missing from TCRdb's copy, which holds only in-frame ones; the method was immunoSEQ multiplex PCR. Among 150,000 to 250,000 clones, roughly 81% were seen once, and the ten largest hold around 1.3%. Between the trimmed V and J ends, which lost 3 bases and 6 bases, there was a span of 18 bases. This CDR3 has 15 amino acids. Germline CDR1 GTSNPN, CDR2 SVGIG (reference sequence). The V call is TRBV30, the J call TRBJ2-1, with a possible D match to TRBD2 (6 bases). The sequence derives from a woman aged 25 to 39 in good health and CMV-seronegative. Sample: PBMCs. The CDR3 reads CAWSPGLVALNEQFF. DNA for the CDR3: TGTGCCTGGAGCCCGGGACTCGTCGCCCTCAATGAGCAGTTCTTC.